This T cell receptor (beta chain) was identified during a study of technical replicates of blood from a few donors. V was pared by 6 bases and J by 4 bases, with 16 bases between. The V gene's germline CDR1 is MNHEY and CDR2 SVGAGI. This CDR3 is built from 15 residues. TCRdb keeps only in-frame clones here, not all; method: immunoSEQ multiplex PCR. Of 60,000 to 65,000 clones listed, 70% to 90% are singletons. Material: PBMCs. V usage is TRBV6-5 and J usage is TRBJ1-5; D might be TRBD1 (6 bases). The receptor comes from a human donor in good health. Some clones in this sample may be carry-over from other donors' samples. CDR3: CASSRTQGPNQPQHF. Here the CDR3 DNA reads TGTGCCAGCAGCCGGACACAGGGACCGAATCAGCCCCAGCATTTT.